This T cell receptor (beta chain) came from a study of T cell responses to AZD1222 COVID-19 vaccine. Method: immunoSEQ multiplex PCR; TCRdb's copy keeps in-frame clones and lacks some. The sample holds 150,000 to 200,000 clones, 87% seen once. CDR1 is MGHRA and CDR2 is YSYEKL in the germline V gene. Trimming took 0 bases from V and 7 from J, leaving 12 bases between them. This CDR3 region has 14 residues. The chain links TRBV4-1 to TRBJ1-2; D may be TRBD1 (5 bases). The sample here was peripheral blood, taken on day 0 of MenACWY control vaccination. The clonotype originates from an adult in good health. The CDR3 DNA sequence: TGCGCCAGCAGCCAAGATCCTACAGGAGGTGGCTACACCTTC. Protein: CASSQDPTGGGYTF.